This T cell receptor (beta chain) originates from a study of tumor-infiltrating lymphocytes in localized non-small cell lung cancer listed by TCRdb under 2021. The study in broad terms: Several histologies were represented in the cohort, which also included both smokers and never-smokers as well as patients whose samples were collected after neoadjuvant chemotherapy. Each patient contributed resected tumor tissue and uninvolved lung tissue from the same patient, described as non-adjacent to the tumor. For 45 to 70 patients, immunoSEQ T-cell fraction was compared between paired tumor and uninvolved lung. In total, the ICON cohort consisted of approximately 140 surgical patients with localized non-small cell lung cancer who had their tumors resected. TCR sequencing was one of several integrated assays, alongside flow cytometry, multiplex immunofluorescence, RNA-seq, exome sequencing and proteomics, applied to the same patients. Paper-wide results and their limitations: Higher T cell infiltration in tumors than in uninvolved lung tissue was supported by TCRbeta sequencing, consistent with immunofluorescence CD3 counts. Tumor T-cell fraction from TCR sequencing was not associated with recurrence-free survival (p = 0.61). Because different assays used different pieces of the same tissue, technical variation could not be distinguished from intratumor heterogeneity. Assay coverage differed among patients according to how much tissue was available, so only a subset of the cohort had TCR sequencing. The TCR-derived T-cell fraction showed no difference between the flow cytometry-defined immunotypes IM1 (good prognosis) and IM2 (poor prognosis).

This clone has only one observation. Its binding antigen is unknown. Base qualities are not provided; no much larger clone lies one nucleotide away. The first patient joined ICON in early 2016, and enrollment wrapped up when the last patient was enrolled in the second half of 2018. Fresh tumor and matched uninvolved tissue for in-depth immune analyses, including TCR sequencing, were collected from a subcohort of under 85 patients. DNA for TCR sequencing was isolated from bulk tissue, and no cell sorting was done. The immunoSEQ assay used for TCR sequencing gave the T-cell fraction in both tumor and uninvolved lung tissue. The study's processing was this. To analyze survival, patients were divided into a high T-cell fraction group (upper tertile) and a low T-cell fraction group (lower two tertiles), and the two groups were compared using a log-rank test. A signed-rank test was used to test paired tumor versus uninvolved lung differences in T-cell fraction. Held by TCRdb, this immuneACCESS table contains in-frame sequences only and omits some clones. Under half of the omission traces to an unresolved V gene where checked; the cause of the rest is unknown. The DNA gave D and trimming, while V, J and clone size come from that table. The sample has around 24,000 clones on record, roughly 64% of them singletons. The top ten clonotypes cover under 6% of the sample.

This receptor was taken from a human donor with non-small cell lung cancer. Sequenced: lung tumor tissue.

The CDR3 here reads CASSLEGDFGSYTF. The base sequence is TGCGCCAGCAGCTTGGAGGGGGACTTTGGGAGCTACACCTTC. This chain is built from TRBV5-1 and TRBJ1-2, with a tentative D gene TRBD1 over 6 matching bases. From the germline V gene, CDR1 is SGHRS and CDR2 is YFSETQ. There are 14 amino acids in the CDR3, from cysteine to phenylalanine inclusive. The sequence is cut down to CDR3 DNA, 42 bases in frame from base 1. V lost 0 bases and J lost 9 bases; the stretch between them is 15 bases long.